The T cell receptor (beta chain) described here comes from a study of blood T cells in healthy people across ages. Study overall: Per two T cells, about one barcoded beta molecule was captured through template switching.

The CDR3 has 12 amino acids. CDR1 and CDR2 from the germline V gene are LGHDT and YNNKEL (reference sequence). PCR was performed a second time for about 7 to 11 cycles using a sample-barcoded 5' primer and a J-beta primer mix. A template-switch adaptor with 12 random nucleotides tagged each cDNA molecule. TCRdb ran MiXCR on the 5' RACE reads and lists one entry per CDR3 protein. The sample has roughly 410,000 distinct CDR3 sequences; more than 45% are singletons. The TCR sequence derives from a man in his sixties in good health. Source material: blood. The chain uses TRBV3-1 and TRBJ2-5; no firm D call. The last part of the DNA fits TRBJ2-7 better; the J call may be wrong. The CDR3 DNA sequence: TGTGCCAGCAGCGAGAAACGCGGCGAGCAGTACTTC. It codes for CASSEKRGEQYF.